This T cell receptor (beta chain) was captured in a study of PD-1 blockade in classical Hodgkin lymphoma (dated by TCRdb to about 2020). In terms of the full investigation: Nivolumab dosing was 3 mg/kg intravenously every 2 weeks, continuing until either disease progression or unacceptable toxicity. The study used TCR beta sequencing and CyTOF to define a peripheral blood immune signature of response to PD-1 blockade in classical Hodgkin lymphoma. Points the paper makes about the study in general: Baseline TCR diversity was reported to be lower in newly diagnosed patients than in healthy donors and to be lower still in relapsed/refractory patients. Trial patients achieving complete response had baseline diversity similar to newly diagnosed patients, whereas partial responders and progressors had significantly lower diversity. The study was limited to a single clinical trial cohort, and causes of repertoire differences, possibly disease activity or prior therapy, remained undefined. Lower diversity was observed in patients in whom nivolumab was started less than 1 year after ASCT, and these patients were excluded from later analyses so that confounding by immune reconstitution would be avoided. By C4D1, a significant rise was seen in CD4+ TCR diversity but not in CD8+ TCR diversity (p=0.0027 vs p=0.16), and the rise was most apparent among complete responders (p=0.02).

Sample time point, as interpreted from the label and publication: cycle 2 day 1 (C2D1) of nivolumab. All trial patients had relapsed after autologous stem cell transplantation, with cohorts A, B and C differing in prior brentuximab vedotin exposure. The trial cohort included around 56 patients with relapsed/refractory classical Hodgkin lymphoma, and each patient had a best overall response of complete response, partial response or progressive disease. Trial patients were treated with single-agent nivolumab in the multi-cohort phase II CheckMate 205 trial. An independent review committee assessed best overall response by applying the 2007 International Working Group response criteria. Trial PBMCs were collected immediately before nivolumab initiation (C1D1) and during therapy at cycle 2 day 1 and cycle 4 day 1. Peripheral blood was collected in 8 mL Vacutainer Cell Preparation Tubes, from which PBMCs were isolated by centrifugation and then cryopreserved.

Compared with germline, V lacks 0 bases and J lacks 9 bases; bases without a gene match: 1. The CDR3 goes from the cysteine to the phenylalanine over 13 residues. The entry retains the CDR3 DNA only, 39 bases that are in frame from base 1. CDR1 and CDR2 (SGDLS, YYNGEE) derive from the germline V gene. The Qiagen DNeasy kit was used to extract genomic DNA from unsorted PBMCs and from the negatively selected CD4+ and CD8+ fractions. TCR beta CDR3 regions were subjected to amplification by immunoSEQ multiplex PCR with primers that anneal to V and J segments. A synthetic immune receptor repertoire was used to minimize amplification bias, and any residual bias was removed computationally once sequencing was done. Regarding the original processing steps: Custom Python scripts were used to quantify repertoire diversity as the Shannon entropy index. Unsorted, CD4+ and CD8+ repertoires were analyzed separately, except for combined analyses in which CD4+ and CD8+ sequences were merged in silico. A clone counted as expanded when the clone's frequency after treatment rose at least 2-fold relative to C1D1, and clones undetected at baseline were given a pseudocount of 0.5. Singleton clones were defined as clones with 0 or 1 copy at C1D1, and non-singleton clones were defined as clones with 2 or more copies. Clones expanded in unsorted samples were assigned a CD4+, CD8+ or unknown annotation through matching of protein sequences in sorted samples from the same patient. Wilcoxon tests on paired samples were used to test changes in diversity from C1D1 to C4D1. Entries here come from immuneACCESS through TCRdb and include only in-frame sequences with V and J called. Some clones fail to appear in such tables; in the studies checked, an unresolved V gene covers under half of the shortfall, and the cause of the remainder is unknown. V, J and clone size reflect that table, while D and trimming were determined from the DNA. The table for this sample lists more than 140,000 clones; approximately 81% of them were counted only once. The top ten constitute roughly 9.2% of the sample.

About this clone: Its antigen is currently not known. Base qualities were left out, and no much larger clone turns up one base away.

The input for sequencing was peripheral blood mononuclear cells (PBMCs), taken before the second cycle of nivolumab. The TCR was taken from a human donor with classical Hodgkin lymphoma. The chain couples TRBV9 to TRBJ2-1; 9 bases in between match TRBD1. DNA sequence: TGTGCCAGCAGCGTAGGACAGGGGGTTGAGCAGTTCTTC. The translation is CASSVGQGVEQFF.